This paragraph reports one TCR beta chain. The sample belongs to a study of technical replicates of blood from a few donors. Losses at the gene ends were 1 base for V and 3 bases for J; bases not matched to a gene: 1. In germline, CDR1 is LGHNA, CDR2 YSLEER. The CDR3 runs to 15 residues. Profiling relied on immunoSEQ multiplex PCR, and the TCRdb table lists in-frame clones only, not all of them. This sample has approximately 70,000 clones, with around 92% found just once. The receptor comes from a human donor in good health. Sequencing was done on a sample of T cells isolated from PBMCs. J is TRBJ2-7 and V is TRBV4-3; 12 bases are shared with TRBD2. The DNA for the CDR3 is TGCGCCAGCAGCCAAGGACTAGCGGGAGACTACGAGCAGTACTTC. Its protein is CASSQGLAGDYEQYF.